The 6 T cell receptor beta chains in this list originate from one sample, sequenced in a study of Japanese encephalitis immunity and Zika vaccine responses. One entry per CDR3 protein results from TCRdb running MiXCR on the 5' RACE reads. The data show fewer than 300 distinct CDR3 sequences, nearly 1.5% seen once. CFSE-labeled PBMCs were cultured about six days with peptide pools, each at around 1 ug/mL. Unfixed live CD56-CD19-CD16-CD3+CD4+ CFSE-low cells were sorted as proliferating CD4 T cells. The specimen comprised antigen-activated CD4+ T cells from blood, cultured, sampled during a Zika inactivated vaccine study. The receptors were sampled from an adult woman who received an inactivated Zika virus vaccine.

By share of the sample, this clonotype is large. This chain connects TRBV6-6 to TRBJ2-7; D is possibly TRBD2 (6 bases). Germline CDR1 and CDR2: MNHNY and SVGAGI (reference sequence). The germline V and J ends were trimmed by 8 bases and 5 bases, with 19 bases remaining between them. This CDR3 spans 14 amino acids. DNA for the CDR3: TGTGCCAGCGCCCATGGGGGGAGTAGGGACGAGCAGTACTTC. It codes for CASAHGGSRDEQYF.

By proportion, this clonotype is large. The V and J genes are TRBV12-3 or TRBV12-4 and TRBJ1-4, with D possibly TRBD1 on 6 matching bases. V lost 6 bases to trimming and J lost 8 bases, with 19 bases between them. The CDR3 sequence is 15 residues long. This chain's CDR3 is CASSLSGGFGEKLFF. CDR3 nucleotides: TGTGCCAGCAGCCTATCTGGGGGCTTTGGGGAAAAACTGTTTTTT.

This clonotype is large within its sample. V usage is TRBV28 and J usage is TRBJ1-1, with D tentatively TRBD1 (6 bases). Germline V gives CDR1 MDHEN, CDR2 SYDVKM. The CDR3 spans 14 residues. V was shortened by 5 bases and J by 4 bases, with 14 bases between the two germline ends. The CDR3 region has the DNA TGTGCCAGCAGTCCACAACAGGGAGGCACTGAAGCTTTCTTT. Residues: CASSPQQGGTEAFF.

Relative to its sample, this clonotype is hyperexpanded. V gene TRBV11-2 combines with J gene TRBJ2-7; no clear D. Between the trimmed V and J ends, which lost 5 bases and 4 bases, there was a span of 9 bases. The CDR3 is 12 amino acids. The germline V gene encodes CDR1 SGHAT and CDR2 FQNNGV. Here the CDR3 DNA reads TGTGCCAGCAGCGCCGGGTGGTACGAGCAGTACTTC. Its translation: CASSAGWYEQYF.

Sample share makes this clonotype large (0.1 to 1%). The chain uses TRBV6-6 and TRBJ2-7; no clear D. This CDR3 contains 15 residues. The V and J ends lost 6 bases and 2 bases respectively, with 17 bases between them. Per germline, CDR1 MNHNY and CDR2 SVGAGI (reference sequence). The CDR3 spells CASSPQGVGTYEQYF. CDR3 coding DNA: TGTGCCAGCAGCCCTCAAGGCGTAGGGACCTACGAGCAGTACTTC.

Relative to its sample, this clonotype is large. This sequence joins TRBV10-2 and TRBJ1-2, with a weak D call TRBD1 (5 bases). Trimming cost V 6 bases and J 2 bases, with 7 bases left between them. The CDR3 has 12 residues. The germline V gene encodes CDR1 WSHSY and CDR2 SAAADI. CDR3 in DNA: TGCGCCAGCAGGGGACGGAACTATGGCTACACCTTC. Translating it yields CASRGRNYGYTF.